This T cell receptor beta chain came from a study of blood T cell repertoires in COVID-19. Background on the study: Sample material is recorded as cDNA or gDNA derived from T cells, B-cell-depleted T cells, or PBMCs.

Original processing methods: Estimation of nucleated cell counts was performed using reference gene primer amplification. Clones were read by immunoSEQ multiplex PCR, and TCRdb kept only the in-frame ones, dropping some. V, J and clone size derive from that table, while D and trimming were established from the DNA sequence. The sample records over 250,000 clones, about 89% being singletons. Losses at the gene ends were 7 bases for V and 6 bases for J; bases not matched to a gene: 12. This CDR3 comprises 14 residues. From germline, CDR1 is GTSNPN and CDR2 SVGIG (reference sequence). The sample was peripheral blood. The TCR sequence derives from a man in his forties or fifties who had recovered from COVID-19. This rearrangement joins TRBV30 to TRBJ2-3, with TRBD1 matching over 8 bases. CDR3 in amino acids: CALNHFQGADTQYF. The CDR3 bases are TGTGCCTTAAACCATTTTCAGGGGGCGGATACGCAGTATTTT.